This entry lists 29 T cell receptor beta chains sequenced from one sample in a study of blood T cell repertoires in COVID-19. Libraries were prepared by immunoSEQ multiplex PCR; TCRdb keeps only in-frame clonotypes and omits some of them. Among over 100,000 clones listed, approximately 80% were seen once. Sample: peripheral blood. The source of these receptors is a woman aged 50 to 60 with acute or convalescent COVID-19.

This chain joins TRBV14 and TRBJ1-2; D gene uncertain. The CDR3 spans 13 residues. From germline, CDR1 is SGHDN and CDR2 FVKESK. V lost 1 base and J lost 8, with 11 bases in between. Here the CDR3 reads CASSQVMTTGYTF. The DNA of the CDR3 is TGTGCCAGCAGCCAAGTTATGACAACCGGCTACACCTTC.

V and J are TRBV9 and TRBJ2-2; no firm D call. The CDR3 has 15 amino acids. CDR1 and CDR2 (germline): SGDLS, YYNGEE. V dropped 3 bases and J dropped 7 bases, with 16 bases sitting between them. The CDR3 loop reads CASSASPGLDGELFF. Written as DNA, the CDR3 is TGTGCCAGCAGCGCGAGCCCAGGCTTGGACGGGGAGCTGTTTTTT.

This chain uses TRBV18 with TRBJ2-5; 8 nucleotides match TRBD1. The CDR3 is 20 amino acids. The germline CDR1 and CDR2 sequences are KGHSH and LQKENI. V lost 3 bases and J lost 4; bases outside the gene matches: 22. Here the CDR3 DNA reads TGTGCCAGCTCACCCGGCCGTGAACAGGGGGAAAGTCATCGTCGAGAGACCCAGTACTTC. Translated: CASSPGREQGESHRRETQYF. The full variable domain, with the rest looked up from reference TRBV18 and TRBJ2-5, is NAGVMQNPRHLVRRRGQEARLRCSPMKGHSHVYWYRQLPEEGLKFMVYLQKENIIDESGMPKERFSAEFPKEGPSILRIQQVVRGDSAAYFCASSPGREQGESHRRETQYFGPGTRLLVL.

The V gene is TRBV14, the J gene TRBJ1-4, with D tentatively TRBD1 (6 bases). Germline assignment: CDR1 SGHDN and CDR2 FVKESK. Deletions cut 4 bases from V and 4 bases from J, with 22 bases between. This CDR3 region has 18 residues. CDR3 sequence: CASSLGSIYRDLNEKLFF. The CDR3 bases are TGTGCCAGCAGCCTGGGCTCAATTTACAGGGACCTTAATGAAAAACTGTTTTTT.

The J gene is TRBJ1-2, the V gene TRBV24-1; TRBD1 matches 7 bases. This CDR3 contains 15 residues. Looked up from germline, CDR1 is KGHDR and CDR2 is SFDVKD. V lost 3 bases and J lost 1; bases outside the gene matches: 4. In DNA, the CDR3 is TGTGCCACCAGTGATGGACAGGCGGGTAACTATGGCTACACCTTC. Amino acid sequence: CATSDGQAGNYGYTF.

This clone was seen only a few times. This rearrangement joins TRBV11-2 to TRBJ2-7; D is possibly TRBD2 (6 bases). Germline lookup yields CDR1 SGHAT and CDR2 FQNNGV. V was shortened by 5 bases and J by 6 bases, with 17 bases between the two germline ends. The CDR3 is 14 amino acids. CDR3 DNA sequence: TGTGCCAGCAGCCCGGGACTGGCGTCGGGCGAGCAGTACTTC. It is translated as CASSPGLASGEQYF.

The chain is built from TRBV5-1 and TRBJ1-1; D gene unclear. This CDR3 region has 14 residues. The V and J ends lost 2 bases and 1 base respectively, with 9 bases between them. Germline CDR1 is SGHRS and CDR2 is YFSETQ. CDR3 region: CASSLYGSNTEAFF. The CDR3 region has the DNA TGCGCCAGCAGCTTATACGGGTCGAACACTGAAGCTTTCTTT. Combining the CDR3 with reference TRBV5-1 and TRBJ1-1 gives the whole variable domain KAGVTQTPRYLIKTRGQQVTLSCSPISGHRSVSWYQQTPGQGLQFLFEYFSETQRNKGNFPGRFSGRQFSNSRSEMNVSTLELGDSALYLCASSLYGSNTEAFFGQGTRLTVV.

As DNA, the CDR3 is TGTGCCAGCAGTCAACAGGGCCGCGGCTACACCTTC. This translates into CASSQQGRGYTF. The genes are TRBV6-2 or TRBV6-3 and TRBJ1-2; D is possibly TRBD1 (6 bases). CDR1 and CDR2 from the germline V gene are MNHEY and SVGEGT. The CDR3 covers 12 residues. The V end was cut by 5 bases, the J end by 8 bases, with 12 bases between.

V usage is TRBV19 and J usage is TRBJ2-3; TRBD1 might be the D (5 bases). Germline V gene data show CDR1 as LNHDA and CDR2 as SQIVND (reference sequence). The V end lost 6 bases, the J end lost 2 bases, and 18 bases lay between the germline ends. CDR3 length: 16 residues. The CDR3 DNA reads as TGTGCCAGTAGGAGAGACGACAGATTCTCCACAGATACGCAGTATTTT. It codes for CASRRDDRFSTDTQYF.

The V gene is TRBV19, the J gene TRBJ1-6, with 10 positions matching TRBD1. V shed 5 bases, J shed 10 bases, and the junction held 5 bases outside the gene matches. From germline, CDR1 is LNHDA and CDR2 SQIVND (reference sequence). The CDR3 length is 14 residues. This chain's CDR3 is CASSGGTGVSPLHF. The CDR3, as DNA: TGTGCCAGTAGTGGCGGGACAGGGGTCTCACCCCTCCACTTT.

This rearrangement joins TRBV14 to TRBJ2-7; 8 bases are shared with TRBD1. The CDR3 contains 16 residues. Per germline, CDR1 SGHDN and CDR2 FVKESK. V lost 1 base, J lost 3 bases, and 8 bases stayed unmatched. The CDR3 DNA sequence: TGTGCCAGCAGCCAAGGGAGGGACAGGTTTTACTACGAGCAGTACTTC. Protein product: CASSQGRDRFYYEQYF.

There are a few counts of this clone. The V call is TRBV2, the J call TRBJ1-2; D unclear. The CDR3 has 15 residues. V gave up 5 bases and J gave up 2 bases, with 15 bases separating them. The germline CDR1 and CDR2 sequences are SNHLY and FYNNEI. The CDR3: CASSQQYSPNYGYTF. DNA for the CDR3: TGTGCCAGCAGTCAACAGTACAGCCCCAACTATGGCTACACCTTC. Full variable domain (remainder filled in from reference TRBV2 and TRBJ1-2): EPEVTQTPSHQVTQMGQEVILRCVPISNHLYFYWYRQILGQKVEFLVSFYNNEISEKSEIFDDQFSVERPDGSNFTLKIRSTKLEDSAMYFCASSQQYSPNYGYTFGSGTRLTVV.

This clone was seen just once. The chain couples TRBV7-3 to TRBJ2-3; 10 bases map to TRBD1. Trimming at V came to 5 bases and at J to 4 bases, leaving 3 bases not matched to a gene. CDR3 length: 14 amino acids. Germline V CDR1 and CDR2: SGHTA, FQGTGA. The CDR3 DNA is TGTGCCAGCAGCCGGACAGGGGGGTCAGATACGCAGTATTTT. Translated: CASSRTGGSDTQYF.

This chain joins TRBV5-1 and TRBJ1-1; 10 nucleotides agree with TRBD1. The trim removed 5 bases at V and 5 bases at J, leaving 6 bases unmatched. Looked up from germline, CDR1 is SGHRS and CDR2 is YFSETQ. This CDR3 has 14 amino acids. The CDR3 DNA sequence: TGCGCCAGCAGGCCCGACAGGGGGCGGACTGAAGCTTTCTTT. This encodes CASRPDRGRTEAFF.

The chain joins TRBV24-1 to TRBJ2-3; the D gene is possibly TRBD2 (5 bases). The germline V gene has CDR1 KGHDR and CDR2 SFDVKD. The CDR3 totals 17 residues. Trimming removed 2 bases from V and 0 bases from J, with 14 bases in between. The CDR3 protein is CATSDSASDSSTDTQYF. DNA of the CDR3: TGTGCCACCAGTGATTCGGCGTCGGACTCTAGCACAGATACGCAGTATTTT.

This chain joins TRBV12-3 or TRBV12-4 and TRBJ1-5, with a weak D call TRBD1 (5 bases). The ends were cut back, 2 bases at V and 7 bases at J, with 9 bases in the middle. This CDR3 is built from 13 residues. The CDR3 bases are TGTGCCAGCAGTTTAAGGGGAACGCAGCCCCAGCATTTT. This gives the protein CASSLRGTQPQHF.

The chain joins TRBV5-1 to TRBJ1-3; D gene unclear. CDR3 length: 15 residues. Trimming took 4 bases from V and 0 from J, leaving 11 bases between them. Germline V gives CDR1 SGHRS, CDR2 YFSETQ. The CDR3 nucleotides read TGCGCCAGCAGCGCCTTGGGCCTCTCTGGAAACACCATATATTTT. It specifies CASSALGLSGNTIYF.

The V gene is TRBV5-1, the J gene TRBJ1-5, with 8 bases lining up with TRBD1. Losses at the gene ends were 1 base for V and 4 bases for J; bases not matched to a gene: 4. The CDR3 is 15 residues long. The germline V gene has CDR1 SGHRS and CDR2 YFSETQ. CDR3 region: CASSLTGQGNQPQHF. DNA of the CDR3: TGCGCCAGCAGCTTGACCGGACAGGGAAATCAGCCCCAGCATTTT.

The chain has TRBV12-5 and TRBJ1-5, with 9 bases fitting TRBD1. With 6 bases clipped from V and 6 bases from J, the junction kept 15 bases outside the gene matches. Germline CDR1 is LGHNT and CDR2 is FRNRAP. The CDR3 runs to 17 residues. CDR3 in DNA: TGTGCTAGTGGCTCCGGGACAGGGACGGGGACGAGTCAGCCCCAGCATTTT. Translating it yields CASGSGTGTGTSQPQHF.

CDR3: CAWSRLAGSTDTQYF. Here the CDR3 DNA reads TGTGCCTGGAGTCGGCTAGCGGGGAGCACAGATACGCAGTATTTT. This sequence joins TRBV30 and TRBJ2-3, with TRBD2 identical over 9 bases. Germline V gives CDR1 GTSNPN, CDR2 SVGIG (reference sequence). The J segment lost 0 bases and the V segment lost 2 bases, leaving 3 bases of the junction unmatched. The CDR3 is made up of 15 amino acids.

This rearrangement joins TRBV6-6 to TRBJ1-1; TRBD1 agrees at 7 bases. The trim removed 4 bases at V and 7 bases at J, leaving 3 bases unmatched. Germline V gene sequence: CDR1 MNHNY, CDR2 SVGAGI (reference sequence). The CDR3 loop spans 12 amino acids. DNA of the CDR3: TGTGCCAGCAGTTCCTCAGGGGGTGAAGCTTTCTTT. It translates to CASSSSGGEAFF.

The genes are TRBV5-1 and TRBJ2-5, with D tentatively TRBD1 (6 bases). Trimming removed 2 bases at V and 4 bases at J, with 15 bases between. There are 15 residues in the CDR3. Germline V gene lookup returns CDR1 SGHRS and CDR2 YFSETQ. The CDR3 here is CASSLLGQGLETQYF. The CDR3 DNA reads as TGCGCCAGCAGCTTACTTGGGCAGGGGCTAGAGACCCAGTACTTC.

The CDR3 DNA sequence: TGTGCCAGCAGCATGCCGGGACTAGGAGTTCAAGATACGCAGTATTTT. Translation gives CASSMPGLGVQDTQYF. The V call is TRBV7-2, the J call TRBJ2-3; 8 nucleotides agree with TRBD2. The CDR3 covers 16 residues. J lost 5 bases, V lost 5 bases, and 12 bases had no gene match. The V gene's germline CDR1 is SGHTA and CDR2 FQGNSA.

This chain joins TRBV5-1 and TRBJ1-1; the match to TRBD1 covers 8 bases. Germline assignment: CDR1 SGHRS and CDR2 YFSETQ. The CDR3 sequence is 12 residues long. Trimming removed 2 bases from V and 7 bases from J; junction bases left unmatched: 1. CDR3 sequence: CASSFGTGEAFF. The CDR3 region has the DNA TGCGCCAGCAGCTTCGGGACAGGTGAAGCTTTCTTT. The full variable domain, rest sourced from reference TRBV5-1 and TRBJ1-1, is KAGVTQTPRYLIKTRGQQVTLSCSPISGHRSVSWYQQTPGQGLQFLFEYFSETQRNKGNFPGRFSGRQFSNSRSEMNVSTLELGDSALYLCASSFGTGEAFFGQGTRLTVV.

J is TRBJ1-3 and V is TRBV19, with a tentative D call TRBD1 (6 bases). This CDR3 has 16 amino acids. The V gene's germline CDR1 is LNHDA and CDR2 SQIVND (reference sequence). V was shortened by 3 bases and J by 0 bases, with 12 bases between the two germline ends. The DNA of the CDR3 is TGTGCCAGTAGTATGGGACACGTGAACTCTGGAAACACCATATATTTT. Encoded protein: CASSMGHVNSGNTIYF.

This clone was seen once. V and J are TRBV11-2 and TRBJ2-6; TRBD1 matches at 8 bases. Germline loops: CDR1 SGHAT, CDR2 FQNNGV. This CDR3 is 17 amino acids long. V was clipped by 4 bases and J by 1 base; unmatched bases: 6. As DNA, the CDR3 is TGTGCCAGCAGCTCACAGGGGGTTTATTCTGGGGCCAACGTCCTGACTTTC. This translates into CASSSQGVYSGANVLTF.

The V gene is TRBV19, the J gene TRBJ2-7, with TRBD1 as a possible D gene (5 bases). The CDR3 totals 14 residues. With 0 bases removed from V and 7 bases from J, the gap between germline ends came to 13 bases. Germline CDR1 and CDR2: LNHDA and SQIVND (reference sequence). As DNA, the CDR3 is TGTGCCAGTAGTATAGAAGGGGCGGCCGATGAGCAGTACTTC. Protein sequence: CASSIEGAADEQYF.

The chain joins TRBV6-1 to TRBJ1-4, with 7 bases aligning to TRBD1. With V trimmed by 1 base and J by 5 bases, 1 base remained unmatched. This CDR3 is 14 amino acids long. Germline loops: CDR1 MNHNS, CDR2 SASEGT. CDR3 nucleotide sequence: TGTGCCAGCAGTGAAGGAGGGGGCAATGAAAAACTGTTTTTT. Protein sequence: CASSEGGGNEKLFF.

The chain carries TRBV28 and TRBJ1-1; D is possibly TRBD1 (6 bases). Trimming cost V 3 bases and J 8 bases, with 16 bases left between them. This CDR3 has 14 amino acids. The germline V gene encodes CDR1 MDHEN and CDR2 SYDVKM. The DNA for the CDR3 is TGTGCCAGCAGTTTCGCGACAGGCAAGCGCGAAGCTTTCTTT. Protein sequence: CASSFATGKREAFF.